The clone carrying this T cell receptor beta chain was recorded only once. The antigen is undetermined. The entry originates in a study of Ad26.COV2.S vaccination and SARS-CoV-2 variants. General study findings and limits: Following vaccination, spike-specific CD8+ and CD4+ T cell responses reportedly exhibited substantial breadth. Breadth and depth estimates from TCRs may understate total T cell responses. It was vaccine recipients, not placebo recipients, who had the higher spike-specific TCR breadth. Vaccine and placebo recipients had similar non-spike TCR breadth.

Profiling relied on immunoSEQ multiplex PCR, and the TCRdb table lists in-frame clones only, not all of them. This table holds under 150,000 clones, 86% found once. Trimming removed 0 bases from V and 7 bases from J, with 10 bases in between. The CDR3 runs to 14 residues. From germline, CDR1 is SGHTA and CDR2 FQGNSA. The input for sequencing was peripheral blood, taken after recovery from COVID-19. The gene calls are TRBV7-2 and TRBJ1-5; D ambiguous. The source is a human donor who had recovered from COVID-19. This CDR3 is CASSLATTGQPQHF. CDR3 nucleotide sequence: TGTGCCAGCAGCTTAGCGACGACGGGGCAGCCCCAGCATTTT.